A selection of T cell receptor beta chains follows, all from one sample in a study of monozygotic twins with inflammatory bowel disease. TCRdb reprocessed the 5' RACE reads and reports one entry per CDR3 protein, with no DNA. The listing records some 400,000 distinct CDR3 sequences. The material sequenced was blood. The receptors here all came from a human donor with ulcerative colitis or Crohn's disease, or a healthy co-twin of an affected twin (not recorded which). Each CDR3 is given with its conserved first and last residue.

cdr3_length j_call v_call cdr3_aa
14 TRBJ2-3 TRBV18 CASSPIRTEDTQYF
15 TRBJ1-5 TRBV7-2 CASSSTTGGNQPQHF
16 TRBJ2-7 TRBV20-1 CSATLRVTKGVDEQYF
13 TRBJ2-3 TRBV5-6 CASSLGTTDTQYF
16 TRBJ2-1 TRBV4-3 CASSQVGSGSHNEQFF
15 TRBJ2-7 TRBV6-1 CATGDEGRGPYEQYF
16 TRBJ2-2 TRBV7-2 CASSPEMAPFAGELFF
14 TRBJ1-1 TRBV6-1 CASSEWAGNTEAFF
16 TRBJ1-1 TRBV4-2 CASSLTPGRGDSEAFF
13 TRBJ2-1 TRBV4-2 CASSPEVAGTRFF
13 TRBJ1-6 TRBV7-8 CASSPSYNSPLHF
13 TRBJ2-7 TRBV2 CASSFPGGYEQYF
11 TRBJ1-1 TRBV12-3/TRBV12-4 CASSLVAEAFF
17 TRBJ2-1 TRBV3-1 CASSQDEDSNSYNEQFF
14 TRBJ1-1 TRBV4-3 CASSQDWGNTEAFF
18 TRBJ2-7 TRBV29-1 CSVKHLAFMTGSGDEQYF
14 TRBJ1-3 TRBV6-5 CASSSPGLGNTIYF
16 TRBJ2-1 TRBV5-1 CASSGRSGGAANEQFF
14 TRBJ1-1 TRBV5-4 CASSLAGQVNEAFF
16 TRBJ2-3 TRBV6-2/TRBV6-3 CASSYPPGQGGDTQYF
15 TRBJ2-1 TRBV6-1 CASILQGLAYNEQFF
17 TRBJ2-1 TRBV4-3 CASSQGRMGQGGNEQFF
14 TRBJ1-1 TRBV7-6 CASSSLLAGTEAFF
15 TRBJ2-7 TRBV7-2 CASSRVRDASYEQYF